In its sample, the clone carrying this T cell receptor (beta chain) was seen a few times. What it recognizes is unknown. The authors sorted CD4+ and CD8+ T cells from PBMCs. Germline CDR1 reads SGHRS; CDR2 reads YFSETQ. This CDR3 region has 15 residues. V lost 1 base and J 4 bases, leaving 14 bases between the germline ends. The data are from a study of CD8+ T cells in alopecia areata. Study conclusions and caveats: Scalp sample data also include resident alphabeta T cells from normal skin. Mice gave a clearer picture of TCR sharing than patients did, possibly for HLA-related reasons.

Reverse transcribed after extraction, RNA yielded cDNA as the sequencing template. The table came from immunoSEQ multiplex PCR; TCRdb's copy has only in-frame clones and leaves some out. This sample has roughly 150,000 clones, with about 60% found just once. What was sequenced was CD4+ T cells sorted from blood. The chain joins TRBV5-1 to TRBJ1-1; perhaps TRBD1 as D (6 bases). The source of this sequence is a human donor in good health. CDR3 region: CASSLITGQVTEAFF. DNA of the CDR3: TGCGCCAGCAGCTTGATAACAGGGCAGGTCACTGAAGCTTTCTTT.